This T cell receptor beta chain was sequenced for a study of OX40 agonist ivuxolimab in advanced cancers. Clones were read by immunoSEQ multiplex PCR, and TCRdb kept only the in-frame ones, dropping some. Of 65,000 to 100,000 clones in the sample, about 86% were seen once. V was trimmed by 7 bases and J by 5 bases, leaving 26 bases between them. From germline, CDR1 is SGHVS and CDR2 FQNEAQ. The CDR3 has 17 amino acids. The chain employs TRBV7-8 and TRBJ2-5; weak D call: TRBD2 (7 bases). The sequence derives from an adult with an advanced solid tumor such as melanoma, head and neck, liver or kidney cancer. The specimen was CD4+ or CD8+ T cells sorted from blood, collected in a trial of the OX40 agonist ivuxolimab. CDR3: CASTKGGGQPKIETQYF. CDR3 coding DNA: TGTGCCAGCACCAAAGGGGGGGGGCAACCCAAGATTGAGACCCAGTACTTC.